This TCR beta chain was captured in a study of blood T cell repertoires in COVID-19. At the level of the study: The United States, Italy and Spain provided the acute and convalescent COVID-19 samples. Sample material is recorded as cDNA or gDNA derived from T cells, B-cell-depleted T cells, or PBMCs.

Original processing notes: Reference gene primer amplification gave nucleated cell count estimates. Measured with immunoSEQ multiplex PCR; TCRdb has only the in-frame clones, and not every one. V, J and clone size reflect that table, while D and trimming were determined from the DNA. The sample records 65,000 to 70,000 clones, roughly 79% being singletons. This clone was recorded only once. V was clipped by 5 bases and J by 6 bases; unmatched bases: 18. The CDR3 spans 18 residues. CDR1 is SGHVS and CDR2 is FQNEAQ in the germline V gene. This chain uses TRBV7-8 with TRBJ2-3; 9 bases map to TRBD1. The TCR was taken from a human donor in a cohort sampled during active COVID-19. The sequenced sample was peripheral blood. The CDR3, as DNA: TGTGCCAGCAGCACACCCTCGGTGACAGGGGGAGGAATGGATACGCAGTATTTT. Translation: CASSTPSVTGGGMDTQYF.